The next 21 T cell receptor beta chains were all read from a single sample in a study of beta chain features in type 1 diabetes. Antigens for these TCRs are unknown. Study-wide findings and caveats: Across all four CD4+ subsets, people with type 1 diabetes showed modestly shorter TCRB CDR3s.

The study reverse transcribed the entire isolated RNA, so it sequenced expressed TCRB transcripts. Profiled with immunoSEQ multiplex PCR; TCRdb holds only in-frame clones, not every one. The sample shows around 710,000 clones, 9.5% to 15% of them seen only once. The sample comprised naive CD4+ T cells from blood. Receptors originate from a young man with type 1 diabetes.

The table lists this clone with a few counts. This chain uses TRBV14 with TRBJ2-1; D call uncertain. V was pared by 4 bases and J by 1 base, with 17 bases between. Germline loops: CDR1 SGHDN, CDR2 FVKESK. This CDR3 comprises 17 residues. Here the CDR3 reads CASSPSSNSWSYNEQFF. Written as DNA, the CDR3 is TGTGCCAGCAGCCCCTCTTCCAACTCTTGGTCCTACAATGAGCAGTTCTTC.

This clone was seen only a few times. The chain couples TRBV27 to TRBJ1-5; D gene ambiguous. The ends were cut back, 4 bases at V and 2 bases at J, with 6 bases in the middle. CDR1 and CDR2 (germline): MNHEY, SMNVEV (reference sequence). The CDR3 totals 13 residues. The CDR3 DNA is TGTGCCAGCAGTTACGTGGGCAATCAGCCCCAGCATTTT. This gives the protein CASSYVGNQPQHF.

Only a few counts were recorded for this clone. The J gene is TRBJ2-2, the V gene TRBV4-3; D might be TRBD1 or TRBD2, each matching 6 bases. The CDR3 totals 17 residues. The V gene lost 0 bases and the J gene lost 4 bases, with 15 bases spanning the gap. Per the germline V gene, CDR1 is LGHNA and CDR2 is YSLEER. CDR3 nucleotides: TGCGCCAGCAGCCAAGACCCGGGGGCGACGAGCACCGGGGAGCTGTTTTTT. Translated: CASSQDPGATSTGELFF.

The sample holds a few counts of this clone. The junction does not match germline at one end; this may be a read error. The genes are TRBV5-4 and TRBJ1-4, with D unclear. CDR1 is SGHNT and CDR2 is YYREEE in the germline V gene (reference sequence). The CDR3 extends over 13 amino acids. The CDR3 coding sequence is TGCGCCAGCAGCCAAGATATATACAGAAAACTGTTTTTT. This translates into CASSQDIYRKLFF.

Comment on this clone: In the same sample, other DNA sequences code for this CDR3. The chain links TRBV11-2 to TRBJ2-3; weak D call: TRBD2 (6 bases). CDR3 size: 14 residues. CDR1 SGHAT and CDR2 FQNNGV come from the germline V gene. The germline V and J ends were trimmed by 3 bases and 0 bases, with 7 bases remaining between them. Here the CDR3 reads CASSLGTSTDTQYF. CDR3 coding DNA: TGTGCCAGCAGCTTGGGGACTAGCACAGATACGCAGTATTTT.

There are a few counts of this clone. V usage is TRBV5-4 and J usage is TRBJ2-1; tentatively, D is TRBD2 (5 bases). The CDR3 loop spans 16 amino acids. With 4 bases removed from V and 0 bases from J, the gap between germline ends came to 14 bases. Germline CDR1 reads SGHNT; CDR2 reads YYREEE (reference sequence). For the CDR3, the DNA is TGTGCCAGCAGCATAAACAGCGGACGCTCCTACAATGAGCAGTTCTTC. This gives the protein CASSINSGRSYNEQFF.

This chain connects TRBV4-3 to TRBJ2-4; 12 bases are shared with TRBD1. Per the germline V gene, CDR1 is LGHNA and CDR2 is YSLEER. This CDR3 comprises 16 residues. J gave up 7 bases and V 0 bases, and 4 bases lay outside the gene matches. For the CDR3, the DNA is TGCGCCAGCAGCCAAGAGTGGGGACAGGGGGCGAACATTCAGTACTTC. Protein: CASSQEWGQGANIQYF.

This clone appeared a few times. This chain connects TRBV18 to TRBJ1-2; unclear D gene. V was clipped by 0 bases and J by 5 bases, with 19 bases between them. This CDR3 comprises 17 residues. Germline CDR1 is KGHSH and CDR2 is LQKENI. The CDR3 DNA reads TGTGCCAGCTCACCACCGAGCCGGGATGGGCCCATTTATGGCTACACCTTC. Its protein is CASSPPSRDGPIYGYTF.

This clone was seen a few times. The chain is built from TRBV7-2 and TRBJ2-1; D assignment may be TRBD1 or TRBD2 (6 bases each). CDR1 is SGHTA, CDR2 FQGNSA, per germline. The CDR3 extends over 16 amino acids. V was clipped by 4 bases and J by 2 bases, with 15 bases between them. CDR3 DNA: TGTGCCAGCAGCTCCCCGGAGGGGGGCACCTACAATGAGCAGTTCTTC. This sequence encodes CASSSPEGGTYNEQFF.

Turning to this clone: A much larger clone differs by one base, so this may be a read error. V usage is TRBV13 and J usage is TRBJ2-5; D is undetermined. The tail of the sequence fits TRBJ2-7 better, so the J call may be wrong. Germline V gene lookup returns CDR1 PRHDT and CDR2 FYEKMQ (reference sequence). This CDR3 comprises 11 residues. As DNA, the CDR3 is TGTGCCAGCAGCCCTTCCTACGAGCAGTACTTC. Translation gives CASSPSYEQYF.

This clone showed up just a few times. The chain employs TRBV6-6 and TRBJ2-1; D unclear. Trimming left V 2 bases short and J 5 bases short, with 13 bases between. The CDR3 is 15 amino acids. Germline V gene sequence: CDR1 MNHNY, CDR2 SVGAGI (reference sequence). The CDR3 bases are TGTGCCAGCAGTTACCCAAGGATGACGAACAATGAGCAGTTCTTC. Its translation is CASSYPRMTNNEQFF.

Only a few counts were recorded for this clone. Additional DNA sequences in this sample encode the identical CDR3. V is TRBV18 and J is TRBJ1-2; tentative D call: TRBD1 (6 bases). Germline CDR1 KGHSH, CDR2 LQKENI. This CDR3 has 13 amino acids. Between the trimmed V and J ends, which lost 2 bases and 6 bases, there was a span of 10 bases. The chain's CDR3 is CASSPTGPDGYTF. The CDR3 DNA reads as TGTGCCAGCTCACCAACAGGGCCAGATGGCTACACCTTC.

This sequence joins TRBV19 and TRBJ1-5, with a weak D call TRBD1 (5 bases). The germline V gene encodes CDR1 LNHDA and CDR2 SQIVND (reference sequence). The CDR3 consists of 15 residues. Trimming left V 5 bases short and J 9 bases short, with 20 bases between. CDR3 bases: TGTGCCAGTAGTTACGGGACGGCTGGTGAGAGGCCCCAGCATTTT. Residues: CASSYGTAGERPQHF.

On this clone itself: Other DNA sequences in the same sample also yield this CDR3. The genes are TRBV7-2 and TRBJ1-5; 10 bases are shared with TRBD1. This CDR3 is 14 amino acids long. Germline V gene sequence: CDR1 SGHTA, CDR2 FQGNSA. V dropped 5 bases and J dropped 5; count of bases not matched to a gene: 3. The CDR3 here is CASSSGQGDQPQHF. The CDR3 DNA follows: TGTGCCAGCAGCAGTGGACAGGGGGATCAGCCCCAGCATTTT.

The sample holds a few counts of this clone. This chain links TRBV5-1 with TRBJ2-1, with 10 bases lining up with TRBD2. CDR1 is SGHRS and CDR2 is YFSETQ in the germline V gene. The CDR3 has 17 residues. The ends lost 4 bases at V and 7 bases at J; junction bases unmatched: 14. The CDR3 nucleotides read TGCGCCAGCAGCGCCGCTTTGAGCGGGGGGGCCTGGAATGAGCAGTTCTTC. Translating it yields CASSAALSGGAWNEQFF.

This clone was seen more than once but under ten times. Other DNA sequences in this specimen translate into the identical CDR3. The chain employs TRBV2 and TRBJ2-1, with D uncertain. V lost 5 bases to trimming and J lost 4 bases, with 3 bases between them. Per germline, CDR1 SNHLY and CDR2 FYNNEI. This CDR3 region has 11 residues. CDR3 nucleotides: TGTGCCAGCAGTCCGTACAATGAGCAGTTCTTC. Encoded protein: CASSPYNEQFF.

This clone was counted a few times. DNA for the CDR3: TGTGCCAGTAACCCGGACTGGACCAATCAGCCCCAGCATTTT. The encoded protein is CASNPDWTNQPQHF. V and J are TRBV19 and TRBJ1-5; D unresolved. V lost 7 bases to trimming and J lost 3 bases, with 13 bases between them. The CDR3 covers 14 residues. CDR1 is LNHDA and CDR2 is SQIVND in the germline V gene (reference sequence).

The rearrangement links TRBV9 to TRBJ2-2; 13 nucleotides agree with TRBD2. The ends lost 4 bases at V and 6 bases at J; junction bases unmatched: 6. Germline V CDR1 and CDR2: SGDLS, YYNGEE. This CDR3 has 16 residues. This CDR3 is CASSPATSGGSGELFF. CDR3 nucleotides: TGTGCCAGCAGCCCGGCGACTAGCGGGGGGTCCGGGGAGCTGTTTTTT.

The rearrangement joins TRBV30 to TRBJ2-5; D is possibly TRBD2 (6 bases). The CDR3 totals 12 residues. Deletions cut 5 bases from V and 4 bases from J, with 11 bases between. CDR1 GTSNPN and CDR2 SVGIG come from the germline V gene (reference sequence). The CDR3 coding sequence is TGTGCCTGGTCGGGAGTCGGAGAGACCCAGTACTTC. Its protein is CAWSGVGETQYF.

The V call is TRBV5-6, the J call TRBJ2-2; 10 bases agree with TRBD1. Per the germline V gene, CDR1 is SGHDT and CDR2 is YYEEEE. Trimming took 4 bases from V and 3 from J; bases not matched to a gene: 6. The CDR3 is 16 residues long. CDR3 nucleotides: TGTGCCAGCAGCCCAAAGGGACAGGGGTACACCGGGGAGCTGTTTTTT. Translation gives CASSPKGQGYTGELFF.

V is TRBV7-9 and J is TRBJ1-5; 10 nucleotides align to TRBD1. Germline V gene data show CDR1 as SEHNR and CDR2 as FQNEAQ (reference sequence). The CDR3 has 18 amino acids. The J segment lost 3 bases and the V segment lost 5 bases, leaving 13 bases of the junction unmatched. CDR3 amino acids: CASSLTPTGQGSNQPQHF. For the CDR3, the DNA is TGTGCCAGCAGCCTAACGCCAACGGGACAGGGGTCCAATCAGCCCCAGCATTTT.